This T cell receptor (beta chain) was identified during a study of shared clonotypes between healthy human individuals. Per the study methods: ImmunoSEQ sequences covered only the junction and lacked quality scores; filtering therefore differed. Clones were sequenced by immunoSEQ multiplex PCR, and TCRdb holds only the in-frame ones, with some missing. V, J and clone size reflect that table, while D and trimming were determined from the DNA. The sample has millions of clones, more than 90% seen once; the top ten hold around 0.15%. The sequence was collected from a man younger than 30 in good health. The source material was naive CD4+ T cells sorted from blood. Subset meaning: CD45RA+ positively selected.

The CDR3 nucleotides are TGTGCCAGTAGGGTTATACAGAACACTGAAGCTTTCTTT. This codes for CASRVIQNTEAFF. The chain is built from TRBV19 and TRBJ1-1; D call uncertain. This CDR3 contains 13 residues. Germline V lookup: CDR1 LNHDA, CDR2 SQIVND (reference sequence). Trimming cost V 6 bases and J 1 base, with 9 bases left between them.